These 9 T cell receptor beta chains were sequenced from one sample in a study of blood T cell repertoires in COVID-19. Some clones are missing from TCRdb's copy, which holds only in-frame ones; the method was immunoSEQ multiplex PCR. Here the sample spans about 120,000 clones, approximately 80% being singletons. Sequences were obtained from peripheral blood. The source of these receptors is a human donor in a cohort sampled during active COVID-19.

V usage is TRBV6-4 and J usage is TRBJ2-1; D perhaps matches TRBD2 (6 bases). Germline-derived CDR1 and CDR2 are MRHNA and SNTAGT. CDR3 size: 14 residues. V lost 4 bases to trimming and J lost 12 bases, with 19 bases between them. The CDR3 loop is CASSVAGDSSGQFF. Written as DNA, the CDR3 is TGTGCCAGCAGTGTCGCCGGGGACTCCTCGGGGCAGTTCTTC.

This sequence joins TRBV6-1 and TRBJ2-3; 9 nucleotides match TRBD1. The CDR3 is 16 residues long. Trimming removed 1 base from V and 6 bases from J; junction bases left unmatched: 8. Looked up from germline, CDR1 is MNHNS and CDR2 is SASEGT. The CDR3 DNA reads as TGTGCCAGCAGTGAAGGTTCGGGACAGGGTTGGGATACGCAGTATTTT. It yields the protein CASSEGSGQGWDTQYF.

The chain combines TRBV5-1 with TRBJ1-1, with D maybe TRBD1 (6 bases). With 2 bases removed from V and 4 bases from J, the gap between germline ends came to 15 bases. The length of the CDR3 is 15 residues. Per germline, CDR1 SGHRS and CDR2 YFSETQ. CDR3: CASSFRPGDFTEAFF. In DNA, the CDR3 is TGCGCCAGCAGCTTCCGGCCAGGGGATTTCACTGAAGCTTTCTTT.

This sequence joins TRBV19 and TRBJ1-2; D is unresolved. The V end lost 3 bases, the J end lost 8 bases, and 16 bases lay between the germline ends. Germline loops: CDR1 LNHDA, CDR2 SQIVND (reference sequence). This CDR3 is built from 14 residues. CDR3 sequence reads: CASSIPDGPGGYTF. The CDR3 coding sequence is TGTGCCAGTAGTATCCCGGACGGACCGGGAGGCTACACCTTC.

V is TRBV6-5 and J is TRBJ1-2; tentative D call: TRBD1 (6 bases). Germline CDR1 MNHEY, CDR2 SVGAGI. With 8 bases removed from V and 7 bases from J, the gap between germline ends came to 14 bases. The CDR3 contains 12 residues. The CDR3 DNA follows: TGTGCCAGCGGGGGGGGGCGAGGTGGCTACACCTTC. Amino acids: CASGGGRGGYTF.

This clone has a single count. This chain uses TRBV13 with TRBJ1-3; weak D call: TRBD1 (5 bases). V lost 5 bases and J 0 bases, leaving 17 bases between the germline ends. This CDR3 region has 17 residues. CDR1 is PRHDT, CDR2 FYEKMQ, per germline (reference sequence). The CDR3 DNA sequence: TGTGCCAGCAGCCCCGACGACAGTCAACACTCTGGAAACACCATATATTTT. Protein sequence: CASSPDDSQHSGNTIYF.

The J gene is TRBJ1-6, the V gene TRBV3-1 (or the pseudogene TRBV3-2); D is undetermined. Trimming took 2 bases from V and 11 from J, leaving 13 bases between them. The CDR3 is 14 residues long. Germline CDR1 is LGHDT and CDR2 is YNNKEL (reference sequence). This chain's CDR3 is CASSQPIWGAPLHF. The DNA of the CDR3 is TGTGCCAGCAGCCAACCGATCTGGGGAGCACCCCTCCACTTT.

The CDR3 nucleotides are TGTGCCAGCTCACCAAAGGCTAGCGGGGGCAGCACAGATACGCAGTATTTT. Translation: CASSPKASGGSTDTQYF. The V gene is TRBV18, the J gene TRBJ2-3; 10 positions match TRBD2. This CDR3 region has 17 residues. V was clipped by 2 bases and J by 0 bases; unmatched bases: 5. Per germline, CDR1 KGHSH and CDR2 LQKENI.

This CDR3 is CASSLSRQGASKGYTF. CDR3 nucleotide sequence: TGTGCCAGCAGTTTATCCCGACAGGGGGCGAGTAAGGGCTACACCTTC. The chain couples TRBV28 to TRBJ1-2; 10 bases agree with TRBD1. The V and J ends lost 1 base and 8 bases, in that order; junction bases with no gene match: 10. This CDR3 is 16 amino acids long. CDR1 and CDR2 from the germline V gene are MDHEN and SYDVKM.